The T cell receptor beta chain described here comes from a study of T cells in localized non-small cell lung cancer. Using immunoSEQ multiplex PCR, the repertoire was profiled, and TCRdb retains in-frame clones only, with some absent. This sample yields tens of thousands of clones, of which around 89% are seen a single time; 6.1% belongs to the top ten. The CDR3 consists of 13 residues. V lost 5 bases, J lost 5 bases, and 12 bases lay in between. Germline V gene data show CDR1 as SGHVS and CDR2 as FQNEAQ. This TCR derives from a man aged 40 to 70 with stage II lung adenocarcinoma. The sample was PBMCs, taken before any cancer treatment. V gene TRBV7-8 combines with J gene TRBJ2-5; TRBD2 might be the D (5 bases). CDR3: CASSLDRGETQYF. The CDR3 DNA is TGTGCCAGCAGCCTCGACCGAGGGGAGACCCAGTACTTC.